What follows are 2 T cell receptor beta chains derived from one specimen sequenced in a study of blood T cell repertoires in COVID-19. Sequenced by immunoSEQ multiplex PCR; TCRdb stores in-frame clones only, minus some. Here the sample spans hundreds of thousands of clones, 70% to 90% being singletons. The specimen sequenced was peripheral blood. These receptors were collected from a man between 18 and 29 years old with COVID-19, enrolled during active disease.

The chain employs TRBV6-5 and TRBJ1-1; 9 bases map to TRBD1. The CDR3 sequence is 13 residues long. V lost 8 bases to trimming and J lost 4 bases; unmatched junction nucleotides: 5. CDR1 MNHEY and CDR2 SVGAGI come from the germline V gene. As DNA, the CDR3 is TGTGCCAGCGCTGAGACAGGGGGCACTGAAGCTTTCTTT. Translating it yields CASAETGGTEAFF.

This chain connects TRBV6-6 to TRBJ1-2; the D gene is possibly TRBD1 (6 bases). CDR3 length equals 12 residues. Trimming took 6 bases from V and 6 from J, leaving 11 bases between them. CDR1 is MNHNY, CDR2 SVGAGI, per germline (reference sequence). CDR3 region: CASSLAGDGYTF. DNA for the CDR3: TGTGCCAGCAGCCTCGCAGGGGATGGCTACACCTTC.